The 29 T cell receptor beta chains below all came from one sample that was sequenced in a study of vaccination and CD4 T cells after COVID-19. With the Oncomine TCR Beta short-read assay, DNA from cultured CD4+ T cells was sequenced. TCRdb re-called the PCR reads through MiXCR, storing one row per CDR3 protein. This table has about 15,000 distinct CDR3 sequences, around 57% appearing once. No antigen is known for these receptors. Stated treatment: approximately 10-day PBMC culture with coronavirus spike peptide pools or control peptides (ViraFEST assay). The sample consisted of CD4+ T cells from blood, cultured in vitro. The receptors were gathered from a human donor who had recovered from COVID-19.

This clonotype showed up just once. The V call is TRBV15, the J call TRBJ2-1; TRBD1 agrees at 9 bases. Germline V gene sequence: CDR1 LNHNV, CDR2 YYDKDF (reference sequence). With V trimmed by 3 bases and J by 8 bases, 11 bases remained unmatched. This CDR3 is built from 16 residues. CDR3 nucleotides: TGTGCCACCAGCAGGAGGACCCGGGACAGGGTACATGAGCAGTTCTTC. As protein: CATSRRTRDRVHEQFF. Full variable domain (remainder filled in from reference TRBV15 and TRBJ2-1): DAMVIQNPRYQVTQFGKPVTLSCSQTLNHNVMYWYQQKSSQAPKLLFHYYDKDFNNEADTPDNFQSRRPNTSFCFLDIRSPGLGDTAMYLCATSRRTRDRVHEQFFGPGTRLTVL.

The rearrangement uses TRBV27 and TRBJ2-1; 10 nucleotides match TRBD2. V shed 6 bases, J shed 8 bases, and the junction held 4 bases outside the gene matches. There are 13 residues in the CDR3. Germline V gives CDR1 MNHEY, CDR2 SMNVEV (reference sequence). CDR3: CASRLAGTDEQFF. The CDR3 nucleotides are TGTGCCAGCAGACTAGCGGGGACGGATGAGCAGTTCTTC.

The chain joins TRBV6-1 to TRBJ1-3; the D is unclear. Germline V gives CDR1 MNHNS, CDR2 SASEGT. Trimming removed 2 bases from V and 1 base from J, with 6 bases in between. This CDR3 is 14 amino acids long. The CDR3 reads CASSEPGSGNTIYF. The CDR3, as DNA: TGTGCCAGCAGTGAACCCGGGTCTGGAAACACCATATATTTT.

This chain uses TRBV2 with TRBJ2-3; 8 nucleotides line up with TRBD2. Germline V gene lookup returns CDR1 SNHLY and CDR2 FYNNEI. The CDR3 extends over 13 amino acids. V was clipped by 8 bases and J by 7 bases; unmatched bases: 8. CDR3: CASLASGSNTQYF. CDR3 DNA sequence: TGTGCCAGCCTGGCTAGCGGGTCTAATACGCAGTATTTT.

The gene calls are TRBV5-1 and TRBJ1-2, with D possibly TRBD1 on 6 matching bases. The CDR3 extends over 14 amino acids. Germline V gene sequence: CDR1 SGHRS, CDR2 YFSETQ. V was pared by 5 bases and J by 8 bases, with 19 bases between. CDR3 bases: TGCGCCAGCAGTGACCCCGGGGGACATCTGGGCTACACCTTC. Translated, it gives CASSDPGGHLGYTF.

The CDR3 loop reads CAISGSSGRGDEAQYF. CDR3 bases: TGTGCCATCTCAGGGTCTAGCGGGAGAGGCGACGAGGCCCAGTACTTC. The V gene is TRBV10-3, the J gene TRBJ2-5; 10 positions match TRBD2. The ends lost 8 bases at V and 9 bases at J; junction bases unmatched: 18. CDR3 size: 16 residues. Germline lookup yields CDR1 ENHRY and CDR2 SYGVKD.

V is TRBV7-9 and J is TRBJ2-7; no clear D gene. The CDR3 extends over 15 amino acids. Per the germline V gene, CDR1 is SEHNR and CDR2 is FQNEAQ (reference sequence). Trimming removed 4 bases at V and 7 bases at J, with 20 bases between. DNA of the CDR3: TGTGCCAGCAGCTCGCGGAGTGATTCGATCCGGGAGCAGTACTTC. It codes for CASSSRSDSIREQYF.

The rearrangement uses TRBV2 and TRBJ1-5; unclear D gene. Per the germline V gene, CDR1 is SNHLY and CDR2 is FYNNEI. This CDR3 is 14 amino acids long. Trimming stripped 1 base from V and 2 bases from J, with 6 bases between. The CDR3 coding sequence is TGTGCCAGCAGTGAAGGCGGTGGCAATCAGCCCCAGCATTTT. Its protein product is CASSEGGGNQPQHF.

This clonotype has only a few counts. The V gene is TRBV20-1, the J gene TRBJ2-5; TRBD2 agrees at 7 bases. CDR3 size: 16 residues. With 6 bases clipped from V and 2 bases from J, the junction kept 15 bases outside the gene matches. Germline CDR1 is DFQATT and CDR2 is SNEGSKA (reference sequence). The CDR3 DNA reads as TGCAGTGCCCTCCTCCGGGCTAGCGGAAATCAAGAGACCCAGTACTTC. This encodes CSALLRASGNQETQYF.

This clonotype has only a few counts. J is TRBJ2-5 and V is TRBV7-6; D might be TRBD2 (5 bases). Trimming stripped 5 bases from V and 2 bases from J, with 9 bases between. The CDR3 spans 13 residues. Germline V gene lookup returns CDR1 SGHVS and CDR2 FNYEAQ. In nucleotides, the CDR3 is TGTGCCAGCAGCCGAGGGCTACAAGAGACCCAGTACTTC. As protein: CASSRGLQETQYF.

The rearrangement uses TRBV6-1 and TRBJ2-1, with 14 bases identical to TRBD2. Germline V gene lookup returns CDR1 MNHNS and CDR2 SASEGT. V trimming: 6 bases; J trimming: 8 bases; junction bases outside the gene matches: 6. This CDR3 has 15 amino acids. CDR3: CASSRTSGRFDEQFF. For the CDR3, the DNA is TGTGCCAGCAGCAGGACTAGCGGGAGGTTCGATGAGCAGTTCTTC.

The sample holds a few counts of this clonotype. V is TRBV19 and J is TRBJ1-5; possible D gene TRBD1, 6 bases. Between the trimmed V and J ends, which lost 1 base and 2 bases, there was a span of 12 bases. CDR1 is LNHDA, CDR2 SQIVND, per germline (reference sequence). The CDR3 extends over 16 amino acids. The CDR3 loop is CASSIGKGGGNQPQHF. CDR3 DNA sequence: TGTGCCAGTAGTATAGGGAAAGGGGGAGGCAATCAGCCCCAGCATTTT.

This clonotype was seen a handful of times. This sequence joins TRBV20-1 and TRBJ1-4; D may be TRBD1 (6 bases). This CDR3 region has 11 residues. Trimming shortened V by 3 bases and J by 8 bases, and 7 bases separated the two germline ends. Looked up from germline, CDR1 is DFQATT and CDR2 is SNEGSKA (reference sequence). CDR3 sequence reads: CSARDSEKLFF. In DNA form, the CDR3 reads TGCAGTGCTAGGGACAGCGAAAAACTGTTTTTT.

This clonotype occurred once. J is TRBJ2-1 and V is TRBV5-1; 12 nucleotides match TRBD2. Trimming took 3 bases from V and 3 from J; bases not matched to a gene: 4. Germline V gene lookup returns CDR1 SGHRS and CDR2 YFSETQ. This CDR3 has 16 residues. For the CDR3, the DNA is TGCGCCAGCAGCTCGACTAGCGGGAGCTTCTACAATGAGCAGTTCTTC. Translation gives CASSSTSGSFYNEQFF.

The chain couples TRBV20-1 to TRBJ2-1; the D gene is possibly TRBD1 (8 bases). The CDR3 extends over 14 amino acids. Germline-derived CDR1 and CDR2 are DFQATT and SNEGSKA (reference sequence). The V and J ends lost 2 bases and 9 bases respectively, with 17 bases between them. Here the CDR3 reads CSARLQGEGGEQFF. The CDR3 nucleotides are TGCAGTGCTAGACTACAGGGGGAGGGTGGTGAGCAGTTCTTC.

The genes are TRBV6-1 and TRBJ2-7; 9 nucleotides line up with TRBD2. The CDR3 length is 14 residues. V lost 6 bases, J lost 2 bases, and 5 bases stayed unmatched. CDR1 and CDR2 (germline): MNHNS, SASEGT. The CDR3 loop reads CASRVTSGPYEQYF. The CDR3 DNA is TGTGCCAGCAGAGTGACTAGCGGTCCCTACGAGCAGTACTTC.

This clonotype was detected only once. This sequence joins TRBV6-5 and TRBJ2-3, with TRBD2 matching 12 bases. The CDR3 contains 16 residues. V was clipped by 2 bases and J by 4 bases; unmatched bases: 4. CDR1 MNHEY and CDR2 SVGAGI come from the germline V gene. CDR3 nucleotide sequence: TGTGCCAGCAGTTACAGGACTAGCGGGATTTCAGATACGCAGTATTTT. It encodes CASSYRTSGISDTQYF.

This clonotype has just one count. The gene calls are TRBV25-1 and TRBJ2-2; D unresolved. The CDR3 has 14 residues. The germline V gene encodes CDR1 MGHDK and CDR2 SYGVNS. V was pared by 0 bases and J by 2 bases, with 4 bases between. The CDR3 region is CASSEYLNTGELFF. The DNA of the CDR3 is TGTGCCAGCAGTGAATACCTAAACACCGGGGAGCTGTTTTTT.

This clonotype occurred once. V and J are TRBV7-2 and TRBJ2-5; weak D call: TRBD2 (6 bases). Germline CDR1 is SGHTA and CDR2 is FQGNSA. V lost 1 base and J lost 2, with 11 bases in between. This CDR3 has 15 amino acids. The CDR3 here is CASSLVLAGQETQYF. The CDR3 DNA sequence: TGTGCCAGCAGCTTAGTATTGGCGGGGCAAGAGACCCAGTACTTC.

The gene calls are TRBV9 and TRBJ2-4, with TRBD2 matching 7 bases. With 4 bases clipped from V and 5 bases from J, the junction kept 6 bases outside the gene matches. Germline V CDR1 and CDR2: SGDLS, YYNGEE. This CDR3 has 14 residues. In DNA, the CDR3 is TGTGCCAGCAGCCCGACGAGCGGGGAAAACATTCAGTACTTC. Amino acids: CASSPTSGENIQYF.

V and J are TRBV20-1 and TRBJ2-3, with TRBD1 identical over 8 bases. J lost 2 bases, V lost 5 bases, and 9 bases had no gene match. The germline V gene encodes CDR1 DFQATT and CDR2 SNEGSKA (reference sequence). The CDR3 loop spans 15 amino acids. The CDR3 spells CSAETGGTNTDTQYF. The CDR3 DNA reads as TGCAGTGCTGAAACAGGGGGGACGAACACAGATACGCAGTATTTT.

The chain links TRBV6-1 to TRBJ2-1; perhaps TRBD1 as D (6 bases). The CDR3 is 16 residues long. Germline loops: CDR1 MNHNS, CDR2 SASEGT. Trimming cost V 0 bases and J 0 bases, with 9 bases left between them. Written as DNA, the CDR3 is TGTGCCAGCAGTGAAGCAGGGGGAAGCTCCTACAATGAGCAGTTCTTC. This sequence encodes CASSEAGGSSYNEQFF.

The rearrangement joins TRBV20-1 to TRBJ2-5, with 13 bases lining up with TRBD2. Germline CDR1 and CDR2: DFQATT and SNEGSKA (reference sequence). This CDR3 region has 15 residues. V was pared by 6 bases and J by 0 bases, with 4 bases of the junction left unmatched. This chain's CDR3 is CSAPTSGRDQETQYF. CDR3 nucleotides: TGCAGTGCCCCTACTAGCGGGAGGGACCAAGAGACCCAGTACTTC.

The CDR3 DNA follows: TGCAGTGCTGAGATTCAGCGGCCTGATAGCACAGATACGCAGTATTTT. Residues: CSAEIQRPDSTDTQYF. This chain links TRBV20-1 with TRBJ2-3; maybe TRBD2 (5 bases). The CDR3 runs to 16 residues. V gave up 5 bases and J gave up 0 bases, with 18 bases separating them. Per germline, CDR1 DFQATT and CDR2 SNEGSKA (reference sequence).

This clonotype was found a few times. The chain combines TRBV7-3 with TRBJ2-2, with 11 positions matching TRBD2. CDR1 is SGHTA, CDR2 FQGTGA, per germline. The CDR3 has 19 residues. V shed 7 bases, J shed 3 bases, and the junction held 16 bases outside the gene matches. Written as DNA, the CDR3 is TGTGCCAGCATGGGGCGTCGGCTAGCGGGAGGCGAGGACACCGGGGAGCTGTTTTTT. It translates to CASMGRRLAGGEDTGELFF.

This rearrangement joins TRBV24-1 to TRBJ2-5, with D unresolved. CDR1 is KGHDR, CDR2 SFDVKD, per germline. Trimming took off 6 bases at V and 5 bases at J, with 15 bases between the two ends. This CDR3 has 14 amino acids. The chain's CDR3 is CATSTTEAAETQYF. CDR3 bases: TGTGCCACCAGTACTACCGAAGCCGCGGAGACCCAGTACTTC.

The V and J genes are TRBV20-1 and TRBJ2-7, with a tentative D call TRBD1 (6 bases). V dropped 8 bases and J dropped 6 bases, with 23 bases sitting between them. This CDR3 is built from 14 residues. Germline CDR1 reads DFQATT; CDR2 reads SNEGSKA (reference sequence). The CDR3 loop is CSPFEGQPAAEQYF. CDR3 DNA: TGCAGTCCCTTCGAGGGACAACCAGCCGCCGAGCAGTACTTC.

The chain is built from TRBV18 and TRBJ1-2, with 7 positions matching TRBD1. Germline V gene data show CDR1 as KGHSH and CDR2 as LQKENI. The CDR3 runs 14 residues. The V gene end was trimmed by 9 bases and the J gene end by 4 bases; junction bases not matched to a gene: 11. CDR3 protein: CASDVSRGSYGYTF. The DNA of the CDR3 is TGTGCCAGTGATGTGAGCAGGGGGAGCTATGGCTACACCTTC.

V and J are TRBV6-1 and TRBJ2-3; 7 nucleotides agree with TRBD1. Germline CDR1 MNHNS, CDR2 SASEGT. This CDR3 region has 16 residues. Trimming took 6 bases from V and 7 from J; bases not matched to a gene: 16. As DNA, the CDR3 is TGTGCCAGCAGGGGTCAGGACAGGCTCGCGGGTCATACGCAGTATTTT. The encoded protein is CASRGQDRLAGHTQYF.